This T cell receptor beta chain was sequenced during a study of PD-1 blockade in classical Hodgkin lymphoma. Looking at the study overall: Intravenous infusions of nivolumab 3 mg/kg reached patients every 2 weeks. Findings and limits, study-wide: Complete responders possessed baseline diversity comparable to newly diagnosed patients.

Indicated time point: cycle 4 day 1 (C4D1), after less than 7 weeks of nivolumab. Each of the patients experienced relapse following autologous stem cell transplantation, and their brentuximab vedotin exposure differed. This clone was seen more than once but under ten times. Antigen specificity is unknown. The germline CDR1 and CDR2 sequences are MNHNS and SASEGT. With V trimmed by 1 base and J by 1 base, 6 bases remained unmatched. The CDR3 is made up of 18 amino acids. Here immunoSEQ multiplex PCR was the method, and the copy in TCRdb shows in-frame clones only, minus some. Here the sample spans 20,000 or so clones, about 80% being singletons.

The source is a human donor with classical Hodgkin lymphoma. This chain joins TRBV6-1 and TRBJ2-6; TRBD1 matches at 8 bases. Sample: peripheral blood mononuclear cells (PBMCs), taken before the fourth cycle of nivolumab. The CDR3 DNA sequence: TGTGCCAGCAGTGAAGAAGCAGGGGGCTCTTCTGGGGCCAACGTCCTGACTTTC. Translated, it gives CASSEEAGGSSGANVLTF.